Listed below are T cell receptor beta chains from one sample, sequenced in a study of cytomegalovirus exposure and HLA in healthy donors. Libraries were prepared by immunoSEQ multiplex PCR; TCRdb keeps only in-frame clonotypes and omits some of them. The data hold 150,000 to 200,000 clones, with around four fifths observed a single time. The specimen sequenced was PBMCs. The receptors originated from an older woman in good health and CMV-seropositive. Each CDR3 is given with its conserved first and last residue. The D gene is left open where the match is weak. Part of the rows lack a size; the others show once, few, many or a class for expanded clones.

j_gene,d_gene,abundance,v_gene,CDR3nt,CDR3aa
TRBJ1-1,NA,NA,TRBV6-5,TGTGCCAGCAGTTATCCCCCCAGCACTGAAGCTTTCTTT,CASSYPPSTEAFF
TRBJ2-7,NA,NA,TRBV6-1,TGTGCCAGCAGTGAAGTCGGGGTGGGCGAGCAGTACTTC,CASSEVGVGEQYF
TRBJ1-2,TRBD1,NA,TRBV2,TGTGCCAGCAGTACACAGGGGGCCGGCTATGGCTACACCTTC,CASSTQGAGYGYTF
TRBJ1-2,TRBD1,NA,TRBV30,TGTGCCTGGAGTGGACAGGGTGGGTGGAAAACCTTC,CAWSGQGGWKTF
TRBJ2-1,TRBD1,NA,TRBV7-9,TGTGCCAGCAGCCCGAGGACAGGGGGTACCTACAATGAGCAGTTCTTC,CASSPRTGGTYNEQFF
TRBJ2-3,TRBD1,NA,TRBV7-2,TGTGCCAGCAGCTCCCCGGGACAGGGGGCCAGAGATACGCAGTATTTT,CASSSPGQGARDTQYF
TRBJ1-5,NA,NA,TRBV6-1,TGTGCCAGCAGTGAATCAGGGGTTGGACAGCCCCAGCATTTT,CASSESGVGQPQHF
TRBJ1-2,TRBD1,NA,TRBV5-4,TGTGCCAGCAGCTACCAGGGGGCGCGGGGCTACACCTTC,CASSYQGARGYTF
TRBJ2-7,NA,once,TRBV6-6,TGTGCCAGCAGTACGGACAGCCGGCAGTACTTC,CASSTDSRQYF
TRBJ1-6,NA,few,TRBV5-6,TGTGCCAGCAGCGGTGACGGCGGGTATTCACCCCTCCACTTT,CASSGDGGYSPLHF
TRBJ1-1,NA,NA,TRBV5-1,TGCGCCAGCAGCTCGACGGGGTCTTCTGGCGCTTTCTTT,CASSSTGSSGAFF
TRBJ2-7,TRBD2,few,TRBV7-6,TGTGCCAGCAGCTTAGTTGGCGGGAGAGAGGGTTACGAGCAGTACTTC,CASSLVGGREGYEQYF
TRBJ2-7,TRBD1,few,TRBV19,TGTGCCAGCCGGGACAGGGGATACGAGCAGTACTTC,CASRDRGYEQYF
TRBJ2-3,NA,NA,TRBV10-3,TGTGCCATCAGTGACCCTAGCGCGAGCACAGATACGCAGTATTTT,CAISDPSASTDTQYF
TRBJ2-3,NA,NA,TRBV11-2,TGTGCCAGCAGCACCCAGGCAGATACGCAGTATTTT,CASSTQADTQYF
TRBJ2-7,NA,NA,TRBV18,TGTGCCAGCTCACCCCCAAACCCCGGGACAAATTCCTACGAGCAGTACTTC,CASSPPNPGTNSYEQYF
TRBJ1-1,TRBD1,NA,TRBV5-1,TGCGCCAGCAGCCCCCCCGGGACAGATACTGGAGCTTTCTTT,CASSPPGTDTGAFF
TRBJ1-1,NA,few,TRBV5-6,TGTGCCAGCAGCTTGGCCATCGGTAAAGCTTTCTTT,CASSLAIGKAFF
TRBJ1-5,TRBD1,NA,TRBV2,TGTGCCAGCAGCCGACAGGGCGGTAGCAATCAGCCCCAGCATTTT,CASSRQGGSNQPQHF
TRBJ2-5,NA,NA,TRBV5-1,TGCGCCAGCAGGATCGGAGGGGAAGAGACCCAGTACTTC,CASRIGGEETQYF
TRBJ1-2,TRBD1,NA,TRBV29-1,TGCAGCGTCGATTGGACAGGCTCATCCTCCGGGGGCTACACCTTC,CSVDWTGSSSGGYTF
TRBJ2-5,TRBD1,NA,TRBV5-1,TGCGCCAGCAGCTCCGGGACAGGGCCTAAGGCCCAGTACTTC,CASSSGTGPKAQYF
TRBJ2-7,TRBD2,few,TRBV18,TGTGCCAGCTCACCACCGACGGGAGGTGAGCAGTACTTC,CASSPPTGGEQYF
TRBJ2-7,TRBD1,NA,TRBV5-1,TGCGCCAGCAGCTCCCCGGGCAGGGGGCTTACCTACGAGCAGTACTTC,CASSSPGRGLTYEQYF
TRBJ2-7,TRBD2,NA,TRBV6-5,TGTGCCAGCAGTTCAGGCGGGACTAGCGGCTTTTACGAGCAGTACTTC,CASSSGGTSGFYEQYF
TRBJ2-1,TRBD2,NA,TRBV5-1,TGCGCCAGCAGCTCCAAACCAGCGGGAGAGGGTGAGCAGTTCTTC,CASSSKPAGEGEQFF
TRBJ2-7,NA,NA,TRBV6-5,TGTGCCAGCAGTTACATCAGAGGCAGGGTTTCCTACGAGCAGTACTTC,CASSYIRGRVSYEQYF
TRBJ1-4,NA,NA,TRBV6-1,TGTGCCAGCAGTGAAGGCAGGGGTAATGAAAAACTGTTTTTT,CASSEGRGNEKLFF
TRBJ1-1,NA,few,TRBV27,TGTGCCAGCAGTTTAAAATACAGGAATACTGAAGCTTTCTTT,CASSLKYRNTEAFF
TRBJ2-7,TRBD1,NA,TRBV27,TGTGCCAGCAGCCCAGGACAGGGCCGTGGGTACGAGCAGTACTTC,CASSPGQGRGYEQYF
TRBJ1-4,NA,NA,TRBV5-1,TGCGCCAGCAGCGTAAATCCACCACTTAATGAAAAACTGTTTTTT,CASSVNPPLNEKLFF
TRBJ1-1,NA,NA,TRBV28,TGTGCCAGCTGTTTGTCAGGGTCCACTGAAGCTTTCTTT,CASCLSGSTEAFF
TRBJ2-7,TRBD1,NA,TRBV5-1,TGCGCCAGCAGCTTGGGAGGACAGGGAACCTACGAGCAGTACTTC,CASSLGGQGTYEQYF
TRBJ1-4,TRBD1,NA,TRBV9,TGTGCCAGCAGCGTAGGCCCTGGGCAGGGGGCGGGTAATGAAAAACTGTTTTTT,CASSVGPGQGAGNEKLFF
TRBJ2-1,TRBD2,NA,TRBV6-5,TGTGCCAGCAGTTCGGGCAGCGGGAGGTACAATGAGCAGTTCTTC,CASSSGSGRYNEQFF
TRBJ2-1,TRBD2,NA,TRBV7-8,TGTGCCAGCAGCTATCTAGCGGGAGTAACCTCTACAATGAATGAGCAGTTCTTC,CASSYLAGVTSTMNEQFF
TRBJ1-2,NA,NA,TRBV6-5,TGTGCCAGCAGCCTCTTTAGGGGCAACTATGGCTACACCTTC,CASSLFRGNYGYTF
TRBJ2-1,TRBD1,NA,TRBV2,TGTGCCAGCACTCACAGGGGGCAAGCCTCCTACAATGAGCAGTTCTTC,CASTHRGQASYNEQFF
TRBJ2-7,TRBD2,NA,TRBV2,TGTGCCAGCAGGATGGGATTAGCGGGGACCTACGAGCAGTACTTC,CASRMGLAGTYEQYF
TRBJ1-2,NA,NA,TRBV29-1,TGCAGCGTTGAGGGGCAGGAGGGCTCCTATGGCTACACCTTC,CSVEGQEGSYGYTF
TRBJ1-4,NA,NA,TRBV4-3,TGCGCCAGCAGCCACAGGGGAGGGAATGAAAAACTGTTTTTT,CASSHRGGNEKLFF
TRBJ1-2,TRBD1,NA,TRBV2,TGTGCCAGCAGTGACCCGACAGGGAGAGGCTACACCTTC,CASSDPTGRGYTF
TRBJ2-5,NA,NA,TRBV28,TGTGCCAGCAGTTTTAAGTTCGGAGAGACCCAGTACTTC,CASSFKFGETQYF
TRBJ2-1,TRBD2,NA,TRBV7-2,TGTGCCAGCAGCCTAGGGACTAGCGGATGCAATGAGCAGTTCTTC,CASSLGTSGCNEQFF
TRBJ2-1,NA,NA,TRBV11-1,TGTGCCAGCAGCTCCTCCGGGGGTAGCGGCTCCTACAATGAGCAGTTCTTC,CASSSSGGSGSYNEQFF
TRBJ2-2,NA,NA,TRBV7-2,TGTGCCAGCAGCCCCCAGGGCACCACCGGGGAGCTGTTTTTT,CASSPQGTTGELFF
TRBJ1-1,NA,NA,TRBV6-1,TGTGCCAGCCGCGAGCTAGGGGTCACTGAAGCTTTCTTT,CASRELGVTEAFF